This TCR beta chain was found in a study of blood T cell repertoires in COVID-19. Study background: The United States, Italy and Spain supplied acute and convalescent COVID-19 samples.

This table comes from immunoSEQ multiplex PCR, and its TCRdb copy is limited to in-frame clones, with some not included. The table shows some 270,000 clones, with around 84% occurring only once. The TCR originated in a woman aged 45 to 65 who had been exposed to COVID-19. The source material was PBMCs or T cells enriched from blood (not recorded which).

CDR3 in DNA: TGTGCCAGCAGTTTCCAGGGTGACACTGAAGCTTTCTTT. Residues: CASSFQGDTEAFF. This chain joins TRBV5-4 and TRBJ1-1, with a weak D call TRBD1 (5 bases). This CDR3 contains 13 residues. V lost 5 bases to trimming and J lost 3 bases, with 11 bases between them. The germline gives CDR1 SGHNT, CDR2 YYREEE (reference sequence).